This T cell receptor (beta chain) was recovered during a study of post-analysis software for immune sequencing data. Study in general: Clinical courses comprised relapsing-remitting, secondary progressive and progressive-relapsing multiple sclerosis. Regarding the study as a whole: Normalized Chao1 diversity was significantly lower in multiple sclerosis patients than in controls. Patients used five TRBV segments, including TRBV5-6, TRBV5-1 and TRBV20-1, more often than controls. F measure grouped same-batch samples tightly together.

Worth noting for this clonotype: Its antigen remains unknown.

V lost 6 bases and J lost 5, with 14 bases in between. CDR1 and CDR2 from the germline V gene are PRHDT and FYEKMQ (reference sequence). The CDR3 is 13 residues long. Sequencing libraries made from TCR beta cDNA carried unique molecular identifiers. It was from roughly 1.1 to 9.2 million T cells that 530,000 or so cDNA molecules came. One entry per CDR3 protein, called by TCRdb with MiXCR from the PCR reads. The sample has about 260,000 distinct CDR3 sequences; 36% are singletons. Sequencing was performed on blood. The origin of this receptor is a girl aged 5-17 years with multiple sclerosis. The chain carries TRBV13 and TRBJ2-7; TRBD1 might be the D (5 bases). DNA of the CDR3: TGTGCCAGCAGTCCACAGGATTCCCACGAGCAGTACTTC. Protein: CASSPQDSHEQYF.